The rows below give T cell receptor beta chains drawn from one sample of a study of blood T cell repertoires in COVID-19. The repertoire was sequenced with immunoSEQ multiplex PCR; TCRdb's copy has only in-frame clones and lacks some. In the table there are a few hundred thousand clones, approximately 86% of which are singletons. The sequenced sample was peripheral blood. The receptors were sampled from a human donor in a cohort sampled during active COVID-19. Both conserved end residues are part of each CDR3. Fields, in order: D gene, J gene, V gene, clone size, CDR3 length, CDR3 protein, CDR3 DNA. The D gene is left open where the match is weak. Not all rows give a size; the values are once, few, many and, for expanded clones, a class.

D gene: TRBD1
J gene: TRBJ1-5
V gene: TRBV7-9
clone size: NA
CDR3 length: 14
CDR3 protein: CASSSKDRDQPQHF
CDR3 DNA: TGTGCCAGCAGCTCGAAAGACAGGGATCAGCCCCAGCATTTT

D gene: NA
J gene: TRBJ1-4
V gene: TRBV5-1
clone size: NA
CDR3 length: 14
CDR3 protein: CASSLEGRNEKLFF
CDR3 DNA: TGCGCCAGCAGCTTGGAAGGGAGGAACGAAAAACTGTTTTTT

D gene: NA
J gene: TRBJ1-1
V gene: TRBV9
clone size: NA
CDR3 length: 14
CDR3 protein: CASSAGNRNTEAFF
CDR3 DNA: TGTGCCAGCAGCGCCGGGAACCGGAACACTGAAGCTTTCTTT

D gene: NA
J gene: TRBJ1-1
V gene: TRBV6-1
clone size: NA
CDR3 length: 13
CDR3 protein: CASSEREGTEAFF
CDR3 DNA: TGTGCCAGCAGTGAGAGGGAAGGCACTGAAGCTTTCTTT

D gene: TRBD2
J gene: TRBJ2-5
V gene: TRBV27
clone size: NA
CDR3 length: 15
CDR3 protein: CASSSLAGGLETQYF
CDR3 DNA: TGTGCCAGCAGTTCACTAGCGGGAGGATTAGAGACCCAGTACTTC

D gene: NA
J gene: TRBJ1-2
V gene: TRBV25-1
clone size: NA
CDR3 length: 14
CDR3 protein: CASSATGKVVGYTF
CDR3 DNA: TGTGCCAGCAGTGCAACAGGGAAAGTGGTGGGCTACACCTTC

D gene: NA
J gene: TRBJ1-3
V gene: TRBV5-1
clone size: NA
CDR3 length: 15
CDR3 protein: CASSLGGGDGNTIYF
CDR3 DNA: TGCGCCAGCAGCCTTGGGGGGGGCGATGGAAACACCATATATTTT

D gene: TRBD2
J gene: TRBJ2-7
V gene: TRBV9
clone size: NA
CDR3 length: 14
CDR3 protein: CASSTTSGGTRPYF
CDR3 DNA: TGTGCCAGCAGCACGACTAGCGGGGGGACTCGTCCGTACTTC

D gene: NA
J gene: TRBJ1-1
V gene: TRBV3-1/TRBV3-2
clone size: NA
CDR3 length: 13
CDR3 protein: CASQKFLNTEAFF
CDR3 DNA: TGTGCCAGCCAGAAGTTCCTCAACACTGAAGCTTTCTTT

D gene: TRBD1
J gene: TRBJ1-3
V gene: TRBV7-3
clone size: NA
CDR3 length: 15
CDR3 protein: CASSLTDRAGNTIYF
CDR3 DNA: TGTGCCAGCAGCTTAACAGACAGGGCTGGAAACACCATATATTTT

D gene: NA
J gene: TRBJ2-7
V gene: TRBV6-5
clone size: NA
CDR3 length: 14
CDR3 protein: CASRQGTPRYEQYF
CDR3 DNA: TGTGCCAGCAGGCAGGGGACGCCACGCTACGAGCAGTACTTC

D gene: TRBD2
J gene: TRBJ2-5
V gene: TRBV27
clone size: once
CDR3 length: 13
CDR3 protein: CASSKPGGETQYF
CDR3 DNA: TGTGCCAGCAGTAAACCGGGGGGAGAGACCCAGTACTTC

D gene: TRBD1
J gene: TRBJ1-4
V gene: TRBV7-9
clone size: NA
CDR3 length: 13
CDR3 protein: CASSFGTGGELFF
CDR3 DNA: TGTGCCAGCAGCTTCGGGACAGGGGGAGAACTGTTTTTT

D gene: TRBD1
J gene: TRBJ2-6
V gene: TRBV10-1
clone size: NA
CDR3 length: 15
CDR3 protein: CASPYRGSGANVLTF
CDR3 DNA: TGCGCCAGCCCCTACAGGGGATCTGGGGCCAACGTCCTGACTTTC

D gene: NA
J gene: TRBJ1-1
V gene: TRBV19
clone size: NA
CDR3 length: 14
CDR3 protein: CASSIGTLHTEAFF
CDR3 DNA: TGTGCCAGTAGTATCGGGACTCTGCACACTGAAGCTTTCTTT

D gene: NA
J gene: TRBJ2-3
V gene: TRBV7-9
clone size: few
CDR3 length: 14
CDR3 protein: CASTPSPRVDTQYF
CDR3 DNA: TGTGCCAGCACCCCTTCCCCGCGTGTAGATACGCAGTATTTT

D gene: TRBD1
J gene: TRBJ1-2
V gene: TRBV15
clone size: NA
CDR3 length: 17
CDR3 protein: CATSRDLTGQGALGYTF
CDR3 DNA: TGTGCCACCAGCAGAGATCTCACGGGACAGGGGGCTTTGGGCTACACCTTC

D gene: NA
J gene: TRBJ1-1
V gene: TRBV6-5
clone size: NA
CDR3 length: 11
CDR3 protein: CASIPSTEAFF
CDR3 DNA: TGTGCCAGCATTCCCAGCACTGAAGCTTTCTTT

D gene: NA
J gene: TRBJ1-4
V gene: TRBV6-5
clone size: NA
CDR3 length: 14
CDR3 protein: CASSTGQSNEKLFF
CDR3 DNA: TGTGCCAGCAGTACGGGACAATCTAATGAAAAACTGTTTTTT

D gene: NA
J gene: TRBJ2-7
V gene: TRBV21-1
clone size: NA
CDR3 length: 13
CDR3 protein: CASSRGDYHEQYF
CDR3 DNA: TGTGCCAGCAGCAGGGGGGACTACCACGAGCAGTACTTC

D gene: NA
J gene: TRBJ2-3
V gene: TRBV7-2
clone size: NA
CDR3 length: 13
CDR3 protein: CASSKPSTDTQYF
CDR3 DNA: TGTGCCAGCAGCAAGCCGTCCACAGATACGCAGTATTTT

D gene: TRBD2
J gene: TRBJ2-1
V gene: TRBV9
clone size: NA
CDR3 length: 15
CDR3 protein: CASRGPQSGRAELFF
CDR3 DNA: TGTGCCAGCAGGGGCCCGCAAAGCGGGAGGGCCGAACTGTTCTTC

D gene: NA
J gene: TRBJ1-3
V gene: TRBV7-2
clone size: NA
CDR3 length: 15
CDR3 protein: CASASNRDSGNTIYF
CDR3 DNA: TGTGCCAGCGCTTCTAACAGGGACTCTGGAAACACCATATATTTT

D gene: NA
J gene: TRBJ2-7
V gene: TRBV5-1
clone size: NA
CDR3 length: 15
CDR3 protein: CASSLEGQGMGEQYF
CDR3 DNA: TGCGCCAGCAGCTTGGAGGGGCAGGGGATGGGCGAGCAGTACTTC

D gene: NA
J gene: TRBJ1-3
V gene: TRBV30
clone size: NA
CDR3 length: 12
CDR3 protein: CASGGSGNTIYF
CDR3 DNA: TGTGCGTCGGGGGGGTCGGGAAACACCATATATTTT

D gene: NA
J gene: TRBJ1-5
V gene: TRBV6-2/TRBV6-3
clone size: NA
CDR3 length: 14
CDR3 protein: CASSYGQSNQPQHF
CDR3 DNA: TGTGCCAGCAGTTACGGACAGAGCAATCAGCCCCAGCATTTT

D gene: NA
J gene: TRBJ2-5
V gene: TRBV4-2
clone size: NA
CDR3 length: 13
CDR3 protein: CASSQILHETQYF
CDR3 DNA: TGTGCCAGCAGCCAAATACTCCATGAGACCCAGTACTTC

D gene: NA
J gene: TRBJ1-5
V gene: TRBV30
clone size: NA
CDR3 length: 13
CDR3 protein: CAWSPSGNQPQHF
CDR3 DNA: TGTGCCTGGAGTCCGAGCGGCAATCAGCCCCAGCATTTT

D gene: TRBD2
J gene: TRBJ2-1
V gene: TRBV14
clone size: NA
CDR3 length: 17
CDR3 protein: CASSPHLLAGGPNEQFF
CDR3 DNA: TGTGCCAGCAGCCCACACCTTCTAGCGGGGGGCCCCAATGAGCAGTTCTTC

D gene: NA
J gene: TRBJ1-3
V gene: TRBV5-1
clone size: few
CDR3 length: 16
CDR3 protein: CASSFASDRPGNTIYF
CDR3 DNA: TGCGCCAGCAGCTTCGCTTCCGACAGACCTGGAAACACCATATATTTT

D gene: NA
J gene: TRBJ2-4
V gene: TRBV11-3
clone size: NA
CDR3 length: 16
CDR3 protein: CASSLGLGAGGNIQYF
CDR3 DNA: TGTGCCAGCAGCTTAGGATTAGGGGCCGGGGGAAACATTCAGTACTTC

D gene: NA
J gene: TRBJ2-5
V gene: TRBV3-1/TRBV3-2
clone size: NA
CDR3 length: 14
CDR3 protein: CASSQVSLRETQYF
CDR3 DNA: TGTGCCAGCAGCCAAGTGTCGCTCCGGGAGACCCAGTACTTC

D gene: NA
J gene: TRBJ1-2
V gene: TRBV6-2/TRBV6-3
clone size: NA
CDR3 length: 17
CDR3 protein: CASSDPGTPGSHYGYTF
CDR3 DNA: TGTGCCAGCAGTGACCCCGGGACACCGGGTAGCCACTATGGCTACACCTTC

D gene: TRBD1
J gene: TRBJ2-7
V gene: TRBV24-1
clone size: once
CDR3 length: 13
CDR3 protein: CATSPGQGYEQYF
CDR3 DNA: TGTGCCACCAGCCCGGGACAGGGCTACGAGCAGTACTTC

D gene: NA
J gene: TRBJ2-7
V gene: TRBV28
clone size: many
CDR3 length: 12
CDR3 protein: CASSRGYYEQYF
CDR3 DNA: TGTGCCAGCAGTAGGGGGTACTACGAGCAGTACTTC

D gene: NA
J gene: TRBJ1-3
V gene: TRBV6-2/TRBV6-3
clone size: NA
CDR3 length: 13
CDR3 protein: CASIPSKRNTIYF
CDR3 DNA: TGTGCCAGCATCCCCTCCAAGAGGAACACCATATATTTT

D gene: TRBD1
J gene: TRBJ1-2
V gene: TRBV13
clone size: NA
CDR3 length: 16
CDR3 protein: CASSPGTGAGNYGYTF
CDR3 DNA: TGTGCCAGCAGCCCCGGGACAGGGGCGGGGAACTATGGCTACACCTTC

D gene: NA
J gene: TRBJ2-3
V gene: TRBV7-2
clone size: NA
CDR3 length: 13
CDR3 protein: CASSPHARGTQYF
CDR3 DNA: TGTGCCAGCAGCCCCCACGCTAGAGGCACGCAGTATTTT

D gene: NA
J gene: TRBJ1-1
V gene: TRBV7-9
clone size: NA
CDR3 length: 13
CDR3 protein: CASSPGGDTEAFF
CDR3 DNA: TGTGCCAGCAGCCCGGGGGGAGACACTGAAGCTTTCTTT

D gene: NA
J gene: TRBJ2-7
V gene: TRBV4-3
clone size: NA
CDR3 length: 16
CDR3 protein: CASSQDQQVHSYEQYF
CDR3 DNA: TGCGCCAGCAGCCAAGATCAGCAGGTGCACTCCTACGAGCAGTACTTC

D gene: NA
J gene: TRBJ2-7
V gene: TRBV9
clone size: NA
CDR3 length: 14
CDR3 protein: CASSVAGRSYEQYF
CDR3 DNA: TGTGCCAGCAGCGTAGCTGGCAGGTCCTACGAGCAGTACTTC

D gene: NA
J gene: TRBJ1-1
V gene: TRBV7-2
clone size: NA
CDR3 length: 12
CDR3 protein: CASSLGLLEAFF
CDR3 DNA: TGTGCCAGCAGCCTTGGCCTTCTTGAAGCTTTCTTT

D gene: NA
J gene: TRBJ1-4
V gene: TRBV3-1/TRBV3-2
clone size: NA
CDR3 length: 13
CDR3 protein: CASSQDYGEKLFF
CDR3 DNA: TGTGCCAGCAGCCAAGATTACGGTGAAAAACTGTTTTTT

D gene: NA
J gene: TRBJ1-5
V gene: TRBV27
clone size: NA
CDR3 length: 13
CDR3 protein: CASSSAGIGPQHF
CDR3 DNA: TGTGCCAGCAGCTCAGCAGGGATCGGGCCCCAGCATTTT

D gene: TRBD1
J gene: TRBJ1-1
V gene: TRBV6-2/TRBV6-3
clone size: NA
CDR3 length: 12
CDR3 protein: CASTPRGTEAFF
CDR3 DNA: TGTGCCAGCACCCCCAGGGGGACTGAAGCTTTCTTT

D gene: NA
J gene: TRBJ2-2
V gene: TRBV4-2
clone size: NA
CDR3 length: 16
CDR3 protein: CASRRSGGSYTGELFF
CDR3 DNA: TGTGCCAGCAGACGCTCGGGTGGATCGTACACCGGGGAGCTGTTTTTT

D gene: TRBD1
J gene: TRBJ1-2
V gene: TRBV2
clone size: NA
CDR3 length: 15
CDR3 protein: CASRTRDRGVDGYTF
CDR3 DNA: TGTGCCAGCAGAACCCGGGACAGGGGAGTGGATGGCTACACCTTC

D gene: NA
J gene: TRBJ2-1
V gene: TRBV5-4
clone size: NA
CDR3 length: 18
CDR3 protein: CASSLGAPTGFSYNEQFF
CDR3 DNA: TGTGCCAGCAGCTTGGGGGCGCCAACGGGATTCTCCTACAATGAGCAGTTCTTC

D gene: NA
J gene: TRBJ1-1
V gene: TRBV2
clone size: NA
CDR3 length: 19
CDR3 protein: CASSEGGRLTRAGVAEAFF
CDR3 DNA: TGTGCCAGCAGTGAGGGGGGGAGGCTTACCCGCGCAGGTGTCGCTGAAGCTTTCTTT

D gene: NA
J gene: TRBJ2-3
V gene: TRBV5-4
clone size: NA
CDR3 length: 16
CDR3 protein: CASSLALRSKGDTQYF
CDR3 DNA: TGTGCCAGCAGCTTGGCCCTGAGATCCAAGGGGGATACGCAGTATTTT

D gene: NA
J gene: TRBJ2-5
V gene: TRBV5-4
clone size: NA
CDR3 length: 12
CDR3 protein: CASSRPQETQYF
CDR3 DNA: TGTGCCAGCAGCCGTCCCCAAGAGACCCAGTACTTC